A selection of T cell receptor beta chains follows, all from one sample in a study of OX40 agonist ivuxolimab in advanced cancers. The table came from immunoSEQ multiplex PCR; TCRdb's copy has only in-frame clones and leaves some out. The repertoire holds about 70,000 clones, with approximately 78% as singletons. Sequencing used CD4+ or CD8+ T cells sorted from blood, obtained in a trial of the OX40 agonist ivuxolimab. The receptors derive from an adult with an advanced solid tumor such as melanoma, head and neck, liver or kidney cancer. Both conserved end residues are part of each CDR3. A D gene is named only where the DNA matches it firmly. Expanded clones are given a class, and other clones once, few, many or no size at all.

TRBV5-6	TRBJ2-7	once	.	CASSLTGGVPYEQYF	TGTGCCAGCAGCTTAACAGGGGGGGTACCCTACGAGCAGTACTTC
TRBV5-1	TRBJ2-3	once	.	CASFRGLSTDTQYF	TGCGCCAGCTTCAGGGGCCTGAGCACAGATACGCAGTATTTT
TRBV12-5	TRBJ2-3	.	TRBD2	CASGLVLLAGGPTSTDTQYF	TGTGCTAGTGGTTTGGTACTCCTAGCGGGGGGGCCTACTAGCACAGATACGCAGTATTTT
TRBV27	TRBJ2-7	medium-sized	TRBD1	CASSRPGGYAHEQYF	TGTGCCAGCAGTCGGCCAGGGGGTTATGCCCACGAGCAGTACTTC
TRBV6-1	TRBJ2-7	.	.	CASSEGDYEQYF	TGTGCCAGCAGTGAAGGGGACTACGAGCAGTACTTC
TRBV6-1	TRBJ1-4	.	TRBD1	CASERDRDEKLFF	TGTGCGAGCGAGCGAGACAGGGATGAAAAACTGTTTTTT
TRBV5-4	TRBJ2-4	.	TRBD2	CASSGGGLAENIQYF	TGTGCCAGCAGCGGGGGGGGACTAGCGGAAAACATTCAGTACTTC
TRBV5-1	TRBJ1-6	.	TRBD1	CASSLASFTLDRGRGSSYNSPLHF	TGCGCCAGCAGCTTGGCCTCCTTCACACTAGACAGGGGTCGAGGGAGCTCCTATAATTCACCCCTCCACTTT
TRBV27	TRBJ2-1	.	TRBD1	CASSRDRGIINEQFF	TGTGCCAGCAGCCGGGACAGGGGGATCATCAATGAGCAGTTCTTC
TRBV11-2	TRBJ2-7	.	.	CASSLGVARYF	TGTGCCAGCAGCTTAGGAGTTGCCCGGTACTTC
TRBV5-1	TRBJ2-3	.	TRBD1	CASSLTRTGSTDTQYF	TGCGCCAGCAGCTTGACACGGACAGGGAGTACAGATACGCAGTATTTT
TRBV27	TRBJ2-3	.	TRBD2	CAASGGVDTQYF	TGTGCCGCGAGCGGGGGTGTGGATACGCAGTATTTT
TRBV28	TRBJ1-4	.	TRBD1	CASSLPGTGGEKLFF	TGTGCCAGCAGTCTACCCGGGACAGGGGGAGAAAAACTGTTTTTT
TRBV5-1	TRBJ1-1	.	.	CASTLGAGRDTEAFF	TGCGCCAGCACTCTCGGAGCAGGGAGGGACACTGAAGCTTTCTTT
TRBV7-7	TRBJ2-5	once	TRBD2	CASSPRLAGPQETQYF	TGTGCCAGCAGCCCAAGACTAGCGGGGCCTCAAGAGACCCAGTACTTC
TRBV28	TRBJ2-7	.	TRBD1	CASSLGGTGLSEQYF	TGTGCCAGCAGTTTAGGGGGGACAGGGTTGAGCGAGCAGTACTTC
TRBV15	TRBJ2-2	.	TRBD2	CATTAAQGGAGELFF	TGTGCCACCACCGCGGCCCAGGGAGGGGCCGGGGAGCTGTTTTTT
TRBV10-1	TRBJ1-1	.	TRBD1	CASSEGQGRRNTEAFF	TGCGCCAGCAGTGAGGGACAGGGAAGGAGGAACACTGAAGCTTTCTTT
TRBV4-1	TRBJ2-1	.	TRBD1	CASSQEIRGPRLNEQFF	TGCGCCAGCAGCCAAGAGATAAGGGGGCCGCGTCTCAATGAGCAGTTCTTC
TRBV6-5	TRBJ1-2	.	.	CASSYSYEGTYGYTF	TGTGCCAGCAGTTACTCGTATGAAGGGACCTATGGCTACACCTTC
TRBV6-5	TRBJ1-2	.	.	CASKRGEFGYTF	TGTGCCAGCAAAAGAGGAGAATTTGGCTACACCTTC
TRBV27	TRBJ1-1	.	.	CASSSIQGNGRRAFF	TGTGCCAGCAGTTCCATACAGGGTAATGGTAGGAGGGCTTTCTTT
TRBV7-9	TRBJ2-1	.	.	CASSLGTPPVSYNEQFF	TGTGCCAGCAGCTTAGGAACTCCCCCGGTCTCCTACAATGAGCAGTTCTTC
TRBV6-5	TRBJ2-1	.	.	CASGGGEQFF	TGTGCCAGCGGTGGGGGGGAGCAGTTCTTC
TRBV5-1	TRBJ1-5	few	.	CASSFRGGALWPQHF	TGCGCCAGCAGCTTTAGGGGGGGGGCTTTATGGCCCCAGCATTTT
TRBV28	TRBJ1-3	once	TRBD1	CASRPGTAGNTIYF	TGTGCCAGCAGACCAGGGACAGCTGGAAACACCATATATTTT
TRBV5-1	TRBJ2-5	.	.	CASSLGLVGETQYF	TGCGCCAGCAGCTTGGGCTTAGTTGGGGAGACCCAGTACTTC
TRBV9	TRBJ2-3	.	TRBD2	CASSPPGRAGADTQYF	TGTGCCAGCAGCCCCCCGGGCAGAGCGGGGGCAGATACGCAGTATTTT
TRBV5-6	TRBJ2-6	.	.	CASSTVISGANVLTF	TGTGCCAGCAGCACGGTGATCTCTGGGGCCAACGTCCTGACTTTC
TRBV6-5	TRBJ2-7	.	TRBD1	CASRDRQGWEQYF	TGTGCCAGCAGAGATAGACAGGGTTGGGAGCAGTACTTC
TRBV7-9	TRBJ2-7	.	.	CASSFPELTGYEQYF	TGTGCCAGCAGCTTCCCCGAGCTAACCGGCTACGAGCAGTACTTC
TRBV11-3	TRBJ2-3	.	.	CASSSRPDTQYF	TGTGCCAGCAGCTCCCGGCCAGATACGCAGTATTTT
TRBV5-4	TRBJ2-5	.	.	CASGYQFPQETQYF	TGTGCCAGCGGCTATCAGTTCCCTCAAGAGACCCAGTACTTC
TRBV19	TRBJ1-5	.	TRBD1	CASSRTGESNQPQHF	TGTGCCAGTAGTCGGACAGGGGAGTCCAATCAGCCCCAGCATTTT
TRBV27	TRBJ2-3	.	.	CASSLLFLRSSTDTQYF	TGTGCCAGCAGTTTACTGTTCCTTCGTTCTTCAACAGATACGCAGTATTTT
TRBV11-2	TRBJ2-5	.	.	CASSATFRAYQETQYF	TGTGCCAGCAGCGCGACCTTCAGAGCGTACCAAGAGACCCAGTACTTC
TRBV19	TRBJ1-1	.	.	CASSIISARGDTEAFF	TGTGCCAGTAGTATAATTTCGGCGCGGGGGGACACTGAAGCTTTCTTT
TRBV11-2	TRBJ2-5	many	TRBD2	CASSPKIAGGPRRETQYF	TGTGCCAGCAGCCCTAAGATAGCGGGGGGGCCGAGAAGGGAGACCCAGTACTTC
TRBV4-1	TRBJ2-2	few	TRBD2	CASSQDGSGANTGELFF	TGCGCCAGCAGCCAAGATGGCAGCGGGGCAAACACCGGGGAGCTGTTTTTT
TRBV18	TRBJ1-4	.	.	CASSQDGNEKLFF	TGTGCCAGCTCACAGGACGGTAATGAAAAACTGTTTTTT
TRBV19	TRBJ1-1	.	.	CASSDRSMNTEAFF	TGTGCCAGTAGCGACCGGAGTATGAACACTGAAGCTTTCTTT
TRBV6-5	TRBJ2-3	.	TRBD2	CASETSGGYGTQYF	TGTGCCAGCGAGACTAGCGGGGGGTATGGTACGCAGTATTTT
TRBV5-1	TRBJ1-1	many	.	CASSRQQGFTSEAFF	TGCGCCAGCAGCCGCCAACAGGGATTTACTTCTGAAGCTTTCTTT
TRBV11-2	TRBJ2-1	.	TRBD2	CASSRTSGGGNEQFF	TGTGCCAGCAGCCGGACTAGCGGGGGAGGCAATGAGCAGTTCTTC